This T cell receptor beta chain was sequenced for a study of cytomegalovirus exposure and HLA in healthy donors. The PCR ran on 60 Vbeta and 13 Jbeta primers. In the study's own analysis: Later work found approximately 80 million unique TCR beta chains, with roughly 11 million shared. The repertoire was sequenced with immunoSEQ multiplex PCR; TCRdb's copy has only in-frame clones and lacks some. For V, J and clone size, that table is used; D and trimming come from the DNA. The sample has fewer than 140,000 clones, 60% to 80% seen once; the top ten hold roughly 0.79%. The CDR3 is 12 residues long. The V and J ends lost 11 bases and 4 bases respectively, with 14 bases between them. CDR1 and CDR2 (germline): LNHDA, SQIVND (reference sequence).

The clonotype originates from a boy between 10 and 17 years old in good health and CMV-seronegative. The chain combines TRBV19 with TRBJ2-5, with TRBD2 as a possible D gene (6 bases). The sequenced material came from PBMCs. CDR3 region: CASNGAGETQYF. The CDR3 coding sequence is TGTGCCTCAAATGGAGCGGGAGAGACCCAGTACTTC. Together with reference TRBV19 and TRBJ2-5, the CDR3 gives the full variable domain: DGGITQSPKYLFRKEGQNVTLSCEQNLNHDAMYWYRQDPGQGLRLIYYSQIVNDFQKGDIAEGYSVSREKKESFPLTVTSAQKNPTAFYLCASNGAGETQYFGPGTRLLVL.